This entry features one TCR beta chain sequence. This entry comes from a study of blood T cells in healthy people across ages. A sample-barcoded 5' primer and a J-beta primer mix were used in a second PCR of about 6 to 11 cycles. TCRdb redid the calling of the 5' RACE reads with MiXCR, one entry per CDR3 protein. The sample shows roughly 930,000 distinct CDR3 sequences, around 48% of them seen only once. In germline, CDR1 is DFQATT, CDR2 SNEGSKA (reference sequence). Trimming cost V 3 bases and J 10 bases, with 16 bases left between them. This CDR3 contains 14 residues. This sequence originates from a young man in good health. This chain joins TRBV20-1 and TRBJ1-6; no clear D gene. Specimen: blood. CDR3 sequence (DNA): TGCAGTGCTAGTTTGCGGGGAGTGGAATCACCCCTCCACTTT. Its translation: CSASLRGVESPLHF.